The 9 T cell receptor beta chains below were found in one sample sequenced in a study of blood T cell repertoires in COVID-19. Profiled with immunoSEQ multiplex PCR; TCRdb holds only in-frame clones, not every one. The sample holds fewer than 150,000 clones, around nine tenths seen once. Sequencing was performed on peripheral blood. The receptors here all came from a human donor in a cohort sampled during active COVID-19.

The chain is built from TRBV9 and TRBJ2-7; D possibly corresponds to TRBD1 (6 bases). The CDR3 is 15 amino acids. Between the trimmed V and J ends, which lost 6 bases and 0 bases, there was a span of 16 bases. Germline lookup yields CDR1 SGDLS and CDR2 YYNGEE. The CDR3 region has the DNA TGTGCCAGCACCTTTAGACAGGAGAACTCCTACGAGCAGTACTTC. Amino acids: CASTFRQENSYEQYF.

The chain links TRBV10-3 to TRBJ2-3; possibly TRBD1 for D (5 bases). The CDR3 loop spans 16 amino acids. CDR1 and CDR2 (germline): ENHRY, SYGVKD. V was pared by 2 bases and J by 0 bases, with 12 bases between. The CDR3 sequence is CAISEVRTTSTDTQYF. CDR3 nucleotide sequence: TGTGCCATCAGTGAGGTGAGGACAACTAGCACAGATACGCAGTATTTT.

This clone is labeled medium-sized. The rearrangement joins TRBV6-5 to TRBJ1-6, with TRBD1 identical over 9 bases. The V and J ends lost 2 bases and 11 bases, in that order; junction bases with no gene match: 4. The germline gives CDR1 MNHEY, CDR2 SVGAGI. The CDR3 runs 14 residues. CDR3 amino acids: CASSYDRGSAPLHF. The CDR3, as DNA: TGTGCCAGCAGTTACGACAGGGGGAGCGCACCCCTCCACTTT.

Concerning this clone itself: The junction departs from germline at one end; a sequencing error may be responsible. The chain links TRBV3-1 (or the pseudogene TRBV3-2) to TRBJ2-5; 10 bases map to TRBD2. Germline lookup yields CDR1 LGHDT and CDR2 YNNKEL (reference sequence). The CDR3 length is 17 residues. The chain's CDR3 is CASSQDWLAGVRETQYF. The DNA of the CDR3 is TGTGCCAGCAGTCAAGATTGGCTAGCGGGGGTTAGGGAGACCCAGTACTTC.

The rearrangement uses TRBV5-4 and TRBJ2-2, with 8 positions matching TRBD1. The CDR3 contains 17 residues. Germline CDR1 SGHNT, CDR2 YYREEE (reference sequence). J gave up 6 bases and V 1 base, and 11 bases lay outside the gene matches. CDR3 sequence (DNA): TGTGCCAGCAGCTTGCGCGTCTCAGGGGGCAGGGCCGGGGAGCTGTTTTTT. Protein: CASSLRVSGGRAGELFF.

The chain combines TRBV29-1 with TRBJ2-7; D is possibly TRBD1 (5 bases). This CDR3 is 13 amino acids long. The germline gives CDR1 SQVTM, CDR2 ANQGSEA. V lost 6 bases, J lost 7 bases, and 19 bases lay in between. The CDR3 sequence is CSVPQDTMREQYF. CDR3 in DNA: TGCAGCGTCCCCCAGGACACGATGAGGGAGCAGTACTTC.

The chain recombines TRBV7-8 with TRBJ2-7, with 9 bases identical to TRBD1. V gave up 5 bases and J gave up 3 bases; unmatched junction bases: 5. The germline CDR1 and CDR2 sequences are SGHVS and FQNEAQ. The CDR3 covers 14 residues. CDR3 sequence: CASSDGQGSYEQYF. The CDR3 DNA reads as TGTGCCAGCAGCGATGGACAGGGGAGCTACGAGCAGTACTTC.

The genes are TRBV28 and TRBJ1-2; D is undetermined. The germline V gene encodes CDR1 MDHEN and CDR2 SYDVKM. V lost 7 bases to trimming and J lost 0 bases, with 12 bases between them. This CDR3 is built from 14 residues. This CDR3 is CASTPQRANYGYTF. The CDR3 nucleotides read TGTGCCAGCACCCCCCAACGGGCTAACTATGGCTACACCTTC.

The chain couples TRBV3-1 (or the pseudogene TRBV3-2) to TRBJ1-2; tentatively, D is TRBD1 (5 bases). The CDR3 runs 15 residues. V was pared by 2 bases and J by 4 bases, with 14 bases between. The germline CDR1 and CDR2 sequences are LGHDT and YNNKEL (reference sequence). The CDR3 region is CASSQRRGSGYGYTF. CDR3 DNA: TGTGCCAGCAGCCAACGAAGGGGTTCGGGCTATGGCTACACCTTC.